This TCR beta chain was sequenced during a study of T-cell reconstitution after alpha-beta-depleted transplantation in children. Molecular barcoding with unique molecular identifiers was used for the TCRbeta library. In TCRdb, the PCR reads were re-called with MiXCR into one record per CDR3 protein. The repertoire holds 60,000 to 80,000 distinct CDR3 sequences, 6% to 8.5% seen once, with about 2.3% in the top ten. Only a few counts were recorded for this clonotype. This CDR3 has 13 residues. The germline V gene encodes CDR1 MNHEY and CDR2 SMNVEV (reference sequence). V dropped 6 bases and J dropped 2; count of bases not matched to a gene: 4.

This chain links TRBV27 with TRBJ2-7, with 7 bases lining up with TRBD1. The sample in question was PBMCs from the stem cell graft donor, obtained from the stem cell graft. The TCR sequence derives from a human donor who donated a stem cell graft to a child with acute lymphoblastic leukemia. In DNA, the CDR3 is TGTGCCAGCAGCCCCGGGACAGCCTACGAGCAGTACTTC. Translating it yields CASSPGTAYEQYF.